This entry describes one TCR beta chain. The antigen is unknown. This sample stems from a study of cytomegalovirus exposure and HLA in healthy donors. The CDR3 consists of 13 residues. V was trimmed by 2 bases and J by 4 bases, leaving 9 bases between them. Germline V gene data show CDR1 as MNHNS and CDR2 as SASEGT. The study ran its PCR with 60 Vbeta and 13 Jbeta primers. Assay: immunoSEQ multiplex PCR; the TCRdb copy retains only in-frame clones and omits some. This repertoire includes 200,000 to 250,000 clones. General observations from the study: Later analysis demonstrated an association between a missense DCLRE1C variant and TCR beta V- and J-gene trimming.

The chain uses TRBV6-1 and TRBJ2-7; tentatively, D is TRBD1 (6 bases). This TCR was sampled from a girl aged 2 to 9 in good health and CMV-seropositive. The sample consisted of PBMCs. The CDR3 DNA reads TGTGCCAGCAGTGAATCCGACAGGTACGAGCAGTACTTC. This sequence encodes CASSESDRYEQYF.